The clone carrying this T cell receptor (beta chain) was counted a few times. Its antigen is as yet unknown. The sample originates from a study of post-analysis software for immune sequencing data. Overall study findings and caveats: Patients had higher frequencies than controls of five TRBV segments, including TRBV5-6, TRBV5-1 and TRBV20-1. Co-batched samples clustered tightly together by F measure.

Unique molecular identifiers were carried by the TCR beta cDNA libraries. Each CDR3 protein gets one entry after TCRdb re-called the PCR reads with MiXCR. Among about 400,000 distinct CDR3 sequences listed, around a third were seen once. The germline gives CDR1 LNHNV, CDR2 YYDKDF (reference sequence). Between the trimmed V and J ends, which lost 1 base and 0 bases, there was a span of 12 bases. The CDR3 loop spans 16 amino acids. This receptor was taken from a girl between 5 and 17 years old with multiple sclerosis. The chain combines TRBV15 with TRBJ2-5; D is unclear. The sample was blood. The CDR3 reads CATSRVRENDQETQYF. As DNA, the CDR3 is TGTGCCACCAGCAGAGTTAGGGAAAACGACCAAGAGACCCAGTACTTC.